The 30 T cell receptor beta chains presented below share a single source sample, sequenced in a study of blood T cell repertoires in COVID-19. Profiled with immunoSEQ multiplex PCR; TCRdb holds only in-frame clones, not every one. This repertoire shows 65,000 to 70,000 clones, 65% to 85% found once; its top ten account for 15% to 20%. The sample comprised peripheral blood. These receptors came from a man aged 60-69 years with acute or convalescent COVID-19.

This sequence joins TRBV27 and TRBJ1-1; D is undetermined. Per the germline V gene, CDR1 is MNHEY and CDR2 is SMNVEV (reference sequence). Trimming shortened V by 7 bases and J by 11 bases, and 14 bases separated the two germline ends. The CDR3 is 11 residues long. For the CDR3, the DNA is TGTGCCAGCACCCAACTCGGGAGGGCTTTCTTT. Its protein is CASTQLGRAFF.

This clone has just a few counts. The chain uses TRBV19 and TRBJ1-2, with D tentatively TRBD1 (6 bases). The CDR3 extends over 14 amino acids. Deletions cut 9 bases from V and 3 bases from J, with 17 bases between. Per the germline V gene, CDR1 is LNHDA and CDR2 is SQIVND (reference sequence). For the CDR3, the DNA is TGTGCCAGCCGCAATGGGGGCATGGACTATGGCTACACCTTC. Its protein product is CASRNGGMDYGYTF.

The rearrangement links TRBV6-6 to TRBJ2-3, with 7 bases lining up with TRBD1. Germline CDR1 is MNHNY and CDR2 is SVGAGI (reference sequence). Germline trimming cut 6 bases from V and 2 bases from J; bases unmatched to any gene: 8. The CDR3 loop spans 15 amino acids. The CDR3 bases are TGTGCCAGCAGCCTGGGGACAGTCCACACAGATACGCAGTATTTT. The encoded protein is CASSLGTVHTDTQYF.

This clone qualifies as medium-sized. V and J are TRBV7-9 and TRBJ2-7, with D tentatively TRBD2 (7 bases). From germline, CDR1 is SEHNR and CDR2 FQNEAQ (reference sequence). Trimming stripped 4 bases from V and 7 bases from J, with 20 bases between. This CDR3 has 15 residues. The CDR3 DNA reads TGTGCCAGCAGCTACCCGCGGGGGCGGGCGAATGAGCAGTACTTC. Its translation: CASSYPRGRANEQYF.

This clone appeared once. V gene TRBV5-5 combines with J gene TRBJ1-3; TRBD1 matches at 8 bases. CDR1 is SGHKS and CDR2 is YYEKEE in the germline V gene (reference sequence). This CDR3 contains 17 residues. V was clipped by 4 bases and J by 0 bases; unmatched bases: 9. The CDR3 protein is CASSGGTGTFSGNTIYF. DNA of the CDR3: TGTGCCAGCAGCGGGGGGACAGGCACATTCTCTGGAAACACCATATATTTT.

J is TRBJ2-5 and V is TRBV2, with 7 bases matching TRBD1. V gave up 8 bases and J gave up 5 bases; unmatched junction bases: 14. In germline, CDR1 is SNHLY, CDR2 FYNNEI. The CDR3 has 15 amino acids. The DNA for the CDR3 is TGTGCCAGCCTTGCTAGGGGGCATTCGGGGGAGACCCAGTACTTC. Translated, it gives CASLARGHSGETQYF. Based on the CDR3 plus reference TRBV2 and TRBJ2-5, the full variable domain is EPEVTQTPSHQVTQMGQEVILRCVPISNHLYFYWYRQILGQKVEFLVSFYNNEISEKSEIFDDQFSVERPDGSNFTLKIRSTKLEDSAMYFCASLARGHSGETQYFGPGTRLLVL.

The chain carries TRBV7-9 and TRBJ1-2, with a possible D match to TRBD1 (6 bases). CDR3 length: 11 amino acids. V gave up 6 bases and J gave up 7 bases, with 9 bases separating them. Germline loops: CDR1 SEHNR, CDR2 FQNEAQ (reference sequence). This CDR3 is CASRAGVGYTF. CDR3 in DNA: TGTGCCAGCAGAGCAGGGGTTGGCTACACCTTC. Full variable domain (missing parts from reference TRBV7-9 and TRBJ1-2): DTGVSQNPRHKITKRGQNVTFRCDPISEHNRLYWYRQTLGQGPEFLTYFQNEAQLEKSRLLSDRFSAERPKGSFSTLEIQRTEQGDSAMYLCASRAGVGYTFGSGTRLTVV.

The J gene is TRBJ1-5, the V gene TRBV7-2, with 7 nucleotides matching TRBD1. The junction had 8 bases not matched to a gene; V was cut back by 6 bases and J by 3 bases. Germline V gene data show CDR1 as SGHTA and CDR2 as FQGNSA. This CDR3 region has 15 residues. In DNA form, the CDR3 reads TGTGCCAGCAGGGGACCGGGACAGCACAATCAGCCCCAGCATTTT. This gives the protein CASRGPGQHNQPQHF.

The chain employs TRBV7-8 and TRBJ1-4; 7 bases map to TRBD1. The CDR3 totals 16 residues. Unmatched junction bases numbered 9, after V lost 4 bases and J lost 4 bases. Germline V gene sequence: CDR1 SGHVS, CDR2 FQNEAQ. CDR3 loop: CASSSGWAGGNEKLFF. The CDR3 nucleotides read TGTGCCAGCAGCTCCGGGTGGGCAGGGGGTAATGAAAAACTGTTTTTT.

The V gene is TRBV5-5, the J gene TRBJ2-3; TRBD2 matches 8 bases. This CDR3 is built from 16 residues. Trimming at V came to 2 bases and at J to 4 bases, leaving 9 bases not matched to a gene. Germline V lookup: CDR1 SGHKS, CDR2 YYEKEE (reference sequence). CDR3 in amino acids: CASSFLVSGGSDTQYF. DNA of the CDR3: TGTGCCAGCAGCTTCCTTGTTTCGGGGGGGTCAGATACGCAGTATTTT.

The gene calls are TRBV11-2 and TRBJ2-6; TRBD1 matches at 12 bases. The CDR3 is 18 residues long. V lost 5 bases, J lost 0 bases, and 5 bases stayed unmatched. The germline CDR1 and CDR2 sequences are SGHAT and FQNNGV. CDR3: CASSKGTGGGSGANVLTF. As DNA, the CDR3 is TGTGCCAGCAGCAAAGGGACAGGGGGCGGCTCTGGGGCCAACGTCCTGACTTTC.

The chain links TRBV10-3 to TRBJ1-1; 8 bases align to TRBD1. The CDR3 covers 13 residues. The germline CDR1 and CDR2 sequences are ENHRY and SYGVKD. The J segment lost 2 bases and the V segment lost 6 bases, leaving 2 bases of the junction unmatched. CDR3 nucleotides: TGTGCCATCAGGGACAGGGAAAACACTGAAGCTTTCTTT. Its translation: CAIRDRENTEAFF.

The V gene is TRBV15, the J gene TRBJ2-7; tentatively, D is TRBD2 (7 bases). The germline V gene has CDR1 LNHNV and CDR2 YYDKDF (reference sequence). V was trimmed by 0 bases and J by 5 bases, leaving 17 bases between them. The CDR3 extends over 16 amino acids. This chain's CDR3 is CATSRDVTGGPDEQYF. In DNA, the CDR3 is TGTGCCACCAGCAGAGATGTGACCGGGGGGCCGGACGAGCAGTACTTC.

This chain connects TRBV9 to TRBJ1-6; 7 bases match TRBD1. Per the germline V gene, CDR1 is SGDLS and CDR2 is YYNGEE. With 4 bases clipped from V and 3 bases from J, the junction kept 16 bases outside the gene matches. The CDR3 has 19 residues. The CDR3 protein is CASSPTYGGTVNYNSPLHF. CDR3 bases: TGTGCCAGCAGCCCCACATATGGAGGGACAGTCAACTATAATTCACCCCTCCACTTT.

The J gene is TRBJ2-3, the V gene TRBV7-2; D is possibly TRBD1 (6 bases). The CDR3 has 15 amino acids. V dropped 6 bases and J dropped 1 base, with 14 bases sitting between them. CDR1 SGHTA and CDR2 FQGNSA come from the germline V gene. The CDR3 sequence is CASSLQGSGTDTQYF. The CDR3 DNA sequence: TGTGCCAGCAGTCTCCAGGGGTCGGGCACAGATACGCAGTATTTT.

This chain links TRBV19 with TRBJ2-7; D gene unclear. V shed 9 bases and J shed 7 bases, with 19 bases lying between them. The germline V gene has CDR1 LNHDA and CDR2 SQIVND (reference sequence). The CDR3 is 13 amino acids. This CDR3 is CAREMSWYGEQYF. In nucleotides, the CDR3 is TGTGCCAGGGAAATGTCGTGGTACGGGGAGCAGTACTTC.

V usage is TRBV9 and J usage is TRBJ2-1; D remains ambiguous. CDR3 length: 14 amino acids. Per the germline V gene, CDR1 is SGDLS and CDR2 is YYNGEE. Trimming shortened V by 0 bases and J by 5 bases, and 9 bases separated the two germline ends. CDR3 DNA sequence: TGTGCCAGCAGCGTAGATCGTACAGACAATGAGCAGTTCTTC. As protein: CASSVDRTDNEQFF.

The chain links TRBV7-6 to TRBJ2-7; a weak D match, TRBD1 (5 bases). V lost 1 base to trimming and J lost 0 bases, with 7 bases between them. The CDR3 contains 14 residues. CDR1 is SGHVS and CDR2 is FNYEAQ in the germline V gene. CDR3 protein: CASSLERGSYEQYF. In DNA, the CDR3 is TGTGCCAGCAGCTTAGAAAGGGGCTCCTACGAGCAGTACTTC.

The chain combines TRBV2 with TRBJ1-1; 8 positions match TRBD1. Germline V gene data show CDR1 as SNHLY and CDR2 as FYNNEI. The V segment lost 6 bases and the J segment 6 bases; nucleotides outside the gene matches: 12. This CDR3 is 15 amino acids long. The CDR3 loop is CASSHGGQGAPEAFF. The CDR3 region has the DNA TGTGCCAGCAGCCACGGGGGGCAGGGGGCCCCTGAAGCTTTCTTT. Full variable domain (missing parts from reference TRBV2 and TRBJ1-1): EPEVTQTPSHQVTQMGQEVILRCVPISNHLYFYWYRQILGQKVEFLVSFYNNEISEKSEIFDDQFSVERPDGSNFTLKIRSTKLEDSAMYFCASSHGGQGAPEAFFGQGTRLTVV.

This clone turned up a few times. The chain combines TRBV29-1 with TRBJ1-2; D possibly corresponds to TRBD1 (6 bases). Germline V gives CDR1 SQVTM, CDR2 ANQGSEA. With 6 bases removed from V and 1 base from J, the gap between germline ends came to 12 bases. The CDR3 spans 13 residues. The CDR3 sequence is CSVSTGDNYGYTF. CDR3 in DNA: TGCAGCGTATCGACAGGTGATAACTATGGCTACACCTTC.

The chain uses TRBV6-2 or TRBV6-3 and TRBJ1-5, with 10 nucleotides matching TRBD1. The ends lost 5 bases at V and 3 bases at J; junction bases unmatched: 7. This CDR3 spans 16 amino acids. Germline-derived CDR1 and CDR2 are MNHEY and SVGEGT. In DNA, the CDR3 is TGTGCCAGCAGTGGCCGGGACAGGGGTTCCAATCAGCCCCAGCATTTT. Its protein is CASSGRDRGSNQPQHF.

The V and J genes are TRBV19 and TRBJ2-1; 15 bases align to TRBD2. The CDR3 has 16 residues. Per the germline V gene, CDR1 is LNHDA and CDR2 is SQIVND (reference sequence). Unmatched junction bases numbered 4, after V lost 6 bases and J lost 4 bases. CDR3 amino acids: CASRMGLAGGYNEQFF. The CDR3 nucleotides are TGTGCCAGTAGGATGGGACTAGCGGGGGGTTACAATGAGCAGTTCTTC.

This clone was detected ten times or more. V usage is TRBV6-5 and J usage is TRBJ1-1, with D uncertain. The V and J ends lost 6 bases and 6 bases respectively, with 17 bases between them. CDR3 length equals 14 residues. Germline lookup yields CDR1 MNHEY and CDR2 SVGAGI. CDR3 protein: CASSLLGLGAEAFF. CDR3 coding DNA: TGTGCCAGCAGCCTCTTGGGCCTCGGGGCTGAAGCTTTCTTT.

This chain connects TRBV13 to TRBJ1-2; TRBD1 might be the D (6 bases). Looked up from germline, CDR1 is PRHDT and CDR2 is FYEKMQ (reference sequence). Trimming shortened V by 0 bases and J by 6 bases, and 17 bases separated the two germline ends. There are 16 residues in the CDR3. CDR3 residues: CASSLGLNRVKDGYTF. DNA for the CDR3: TGTGCCAGCAGCTTAGGCCTCAACAGGGTAAAAGATGGCTACACCTTC. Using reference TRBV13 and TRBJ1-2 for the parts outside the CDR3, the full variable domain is AAGVIQSPRHLIKEKRETATLKCYPIPRHDTVYWYQQGPGQDPQFLISFYEKMQSDKGSIPDRFSAQQFSDYHSELNMSSLELGDSALYFCASSLGLNRVKDGYTFGSGTRLTVV.

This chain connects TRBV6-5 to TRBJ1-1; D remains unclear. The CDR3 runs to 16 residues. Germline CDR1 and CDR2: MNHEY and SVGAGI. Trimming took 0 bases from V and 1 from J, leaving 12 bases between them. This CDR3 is CASSYSSTRKNTEAFF. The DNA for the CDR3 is TGTGCCAGCAGTTACTCCTCGACAAGAAAGAACACTGAAGCTTTCTTT.

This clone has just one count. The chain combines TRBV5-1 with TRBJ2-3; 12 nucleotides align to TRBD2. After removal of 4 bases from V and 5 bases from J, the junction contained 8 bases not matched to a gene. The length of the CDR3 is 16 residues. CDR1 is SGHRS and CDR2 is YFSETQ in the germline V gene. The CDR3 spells CASSRTSGGRVDTQYF. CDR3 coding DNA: TGCGCCAGCAGCAGAACTAGCGGGGGGCGTGTAGATACGCAGTATTTT.

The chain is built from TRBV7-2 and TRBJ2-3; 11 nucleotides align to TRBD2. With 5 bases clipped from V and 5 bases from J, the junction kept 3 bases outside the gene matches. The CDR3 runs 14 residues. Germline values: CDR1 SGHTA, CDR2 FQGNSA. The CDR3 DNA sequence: TGTGCCAGCAGCACAACTAGCGGGGGAGATACGCAGTATTTT. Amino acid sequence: CASSTTSGGDTQYF. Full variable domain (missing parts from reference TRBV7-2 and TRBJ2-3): GAGVSQSPSNKVTEKGKDVELRCDPISGHTALYWYRQSLGQGLEFLIYFQGNSAPDKSGLPSDRFSAERTGGSVSTLTIQRTQQEDSAVYLCASSTTSGGDTQYFGPGTRLTVL.

The CDR3 protein is CASSPPRENYGYTF. Written as DNA, the CDR3 is TGTGCCAGCAGCCCGCCCAGGGAAAACTATGGCTACACCTTC. The chain is built from TRBV21-1 and TRBJ1-2; the table's D call of TRBD1 was not tested on the DNA. TRBV21-1 is designated a pseudogene. The CDR3 has 14 residues.

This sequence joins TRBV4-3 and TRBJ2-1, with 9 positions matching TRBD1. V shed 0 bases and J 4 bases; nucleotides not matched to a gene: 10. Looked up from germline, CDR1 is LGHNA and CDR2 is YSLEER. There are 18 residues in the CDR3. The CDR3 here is CASSQDWGGQGLYNEQFF. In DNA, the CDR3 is TGCGCCAGCAGCCAAGATTGGGGGGGACAGGGTCTGTACAATGAGCAGTTCTTC.

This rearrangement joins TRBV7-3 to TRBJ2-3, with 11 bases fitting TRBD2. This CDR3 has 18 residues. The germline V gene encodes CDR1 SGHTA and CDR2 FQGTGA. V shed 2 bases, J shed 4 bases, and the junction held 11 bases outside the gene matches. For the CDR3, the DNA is TGTGCCAGCAGCTTACGGGGAAGCCCGGGACTAGCGGCAGATACGCAGTATTTT. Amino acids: CASSLRGSPGLAADTQYF.